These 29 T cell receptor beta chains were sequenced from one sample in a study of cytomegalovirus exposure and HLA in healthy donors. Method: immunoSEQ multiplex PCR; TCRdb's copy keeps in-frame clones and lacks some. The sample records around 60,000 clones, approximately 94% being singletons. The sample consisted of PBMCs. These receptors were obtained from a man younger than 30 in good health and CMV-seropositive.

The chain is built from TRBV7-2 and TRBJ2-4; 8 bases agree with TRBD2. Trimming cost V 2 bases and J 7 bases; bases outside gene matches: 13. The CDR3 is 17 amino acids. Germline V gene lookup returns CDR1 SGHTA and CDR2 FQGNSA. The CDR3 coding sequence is TGTGCCAGCAGCTTATACGGGCCGGGGGGCGGGAGGAACATTCAGTACTTC. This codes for CASSLYGPGGGRNIQYF.

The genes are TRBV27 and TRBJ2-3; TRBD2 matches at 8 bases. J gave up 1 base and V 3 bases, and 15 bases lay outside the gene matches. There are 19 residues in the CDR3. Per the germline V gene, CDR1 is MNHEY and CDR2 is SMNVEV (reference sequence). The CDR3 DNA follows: TGTGCCAGCAGTTTCGGAGCGGGAGATATGATCTTGGGCACAGATACGCAGTATTTT. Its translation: CASSFGAGDMILGTDTQYF.

The CDR3 here is CAWSYLYNEQFF. Written as DNA, the CDR3 is TGTGCCTGGAGTTATCTTTATAATGAGCAGTTCTTC. The chain recombines TRBV30 with TRBJ2-1; no reliable D call. CDR1 is GTSNPN and CDR2 is SVGIG in the germline V gene (reference sequence). The V and J ends lost 2 bases and 7 bases respectively, with 9 bases between them. This CDR3 contains 12 residues.

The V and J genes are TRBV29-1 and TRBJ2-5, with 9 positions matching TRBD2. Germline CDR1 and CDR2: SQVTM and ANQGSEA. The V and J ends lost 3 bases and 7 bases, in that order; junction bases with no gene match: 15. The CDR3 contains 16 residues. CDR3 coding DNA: TGCAGCGTTGACCAAGCGGGAGGTACCCCTGTGGGGACCCAGTACTTC. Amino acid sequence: CSVDQAGGTPVGTQYF.

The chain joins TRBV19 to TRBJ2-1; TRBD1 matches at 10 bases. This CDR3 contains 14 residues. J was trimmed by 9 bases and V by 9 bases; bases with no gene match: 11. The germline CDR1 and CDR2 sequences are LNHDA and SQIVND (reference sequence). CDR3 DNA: TGTGCCAGCACTCAAGACGGACAGGGGGTTGAGCAGTTCTTC. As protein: CASTQDGQGVEQFF.

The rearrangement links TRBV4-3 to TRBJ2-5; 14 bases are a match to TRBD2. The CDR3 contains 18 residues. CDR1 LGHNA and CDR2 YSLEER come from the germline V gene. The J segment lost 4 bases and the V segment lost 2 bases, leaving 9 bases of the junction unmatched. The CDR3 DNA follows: TGCGCCAGCAGCCAATTCCTCGACGGACTAGCGGGAGGAGAGACCCAGTACTTC. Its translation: CASSQFLDGLAGGETQYF.

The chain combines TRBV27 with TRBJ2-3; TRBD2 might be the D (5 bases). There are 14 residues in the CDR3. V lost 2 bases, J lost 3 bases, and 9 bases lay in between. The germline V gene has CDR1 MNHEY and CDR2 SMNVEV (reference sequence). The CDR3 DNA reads TGTGCCAGCAGTTTAATGGACTCGACAGATACGCAGTATTTT. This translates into CASSLMDSTDTQYF.

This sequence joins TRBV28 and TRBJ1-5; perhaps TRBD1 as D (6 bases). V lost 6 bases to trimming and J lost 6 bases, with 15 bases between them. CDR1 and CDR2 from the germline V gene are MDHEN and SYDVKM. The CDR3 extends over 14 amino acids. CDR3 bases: TGTGCCAGCAGACACAGGGTCGGGGCTCAGCCCCAGCATTTT. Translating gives CASRHRVGAQPQHF.

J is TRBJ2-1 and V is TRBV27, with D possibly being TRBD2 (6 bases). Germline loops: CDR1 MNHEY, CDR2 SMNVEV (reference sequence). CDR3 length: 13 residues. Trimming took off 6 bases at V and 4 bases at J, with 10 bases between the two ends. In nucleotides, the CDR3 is TGTGCCAGCAGCTTCAGCGGGTACAATGAGCAGTTCTTC. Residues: CASSFSGYNEQFF.

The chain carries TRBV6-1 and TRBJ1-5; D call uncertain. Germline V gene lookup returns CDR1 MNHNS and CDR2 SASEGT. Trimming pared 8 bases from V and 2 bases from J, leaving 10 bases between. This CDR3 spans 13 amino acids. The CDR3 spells CASHYYGNQPQHF. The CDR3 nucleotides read TGTGCCAGCCACTACTATGGCAATCAGCCCCAGCATTTT.

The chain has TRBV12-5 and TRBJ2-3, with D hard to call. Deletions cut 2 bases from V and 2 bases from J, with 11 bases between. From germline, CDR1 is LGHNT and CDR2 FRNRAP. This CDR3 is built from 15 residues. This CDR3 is CASGLCVFITDTQYF. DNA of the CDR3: TGTGCTAGTGGTTTGTGCGTCTTTATCACAGATACGCAGTATTTT.

Here the CDR3 reads CASSSENQGPKGLETQYF. CDR3 coding DNA: TGTGCCAGCAGCTCGGAAAATCAGGGGCCCAAAGGCTTAGAGACCCAGTACTTC. The chain recombines TRBV13 with TRBJ2-5; D possibly corresponds to TRBD1 (6 bases). Germline assignment: CDR1 PRHDT and CDR2 FYEKMQ (reference sequence). The length of the CDR3 is 18 residues. V lost 4 bases to trimming and J lost 4 bases, with 25 bases between them.

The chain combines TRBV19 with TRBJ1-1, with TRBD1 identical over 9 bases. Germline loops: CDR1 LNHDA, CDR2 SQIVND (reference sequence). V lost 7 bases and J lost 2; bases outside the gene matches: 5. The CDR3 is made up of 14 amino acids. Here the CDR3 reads CASNRQGGNTEAFF. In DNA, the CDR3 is TGTGCCAGTAACCGACAGGGGGGCAACACTGAAGCTTTCTTT.

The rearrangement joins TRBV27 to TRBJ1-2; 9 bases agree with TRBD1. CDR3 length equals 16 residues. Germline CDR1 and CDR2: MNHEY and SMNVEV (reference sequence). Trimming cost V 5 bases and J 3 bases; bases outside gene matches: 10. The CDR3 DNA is TGTGCCAGCAGTCGGTACCGGGACAGGGCGGACTATGGCTACACCTTC. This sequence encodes CASSRYRDRADYGYTF.

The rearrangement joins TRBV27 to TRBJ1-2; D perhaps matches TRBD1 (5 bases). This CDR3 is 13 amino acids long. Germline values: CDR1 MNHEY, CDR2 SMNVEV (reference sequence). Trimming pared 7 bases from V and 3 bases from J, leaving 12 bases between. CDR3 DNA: TGTGCCAGCAAGGAGGGGATGGACTATGGCTACACCTTC. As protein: CASKEGMDYGYTF.

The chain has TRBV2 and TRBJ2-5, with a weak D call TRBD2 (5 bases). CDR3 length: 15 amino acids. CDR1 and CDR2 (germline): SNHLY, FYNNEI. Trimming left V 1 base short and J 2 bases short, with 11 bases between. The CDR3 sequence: CASSEGSGKQETQYF. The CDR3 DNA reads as TGTGCCAGCAGTGAAGGCAGCGGCAAACAAGAGACCCAGTACTTC.

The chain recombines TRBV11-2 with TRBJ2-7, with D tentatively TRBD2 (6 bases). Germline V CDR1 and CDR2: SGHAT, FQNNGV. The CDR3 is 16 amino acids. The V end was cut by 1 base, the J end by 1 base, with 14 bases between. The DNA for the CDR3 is TGTGCCAGCAGCTTAGTGCGGGGAGCGGGTTCCTACGAGCAGTACTTC. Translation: CASSLVRGAGSYEQYF.

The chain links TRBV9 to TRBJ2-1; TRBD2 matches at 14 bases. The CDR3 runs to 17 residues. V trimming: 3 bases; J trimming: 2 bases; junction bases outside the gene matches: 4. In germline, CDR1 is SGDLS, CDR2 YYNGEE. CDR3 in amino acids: CASSEGLAGAPYNEQFF. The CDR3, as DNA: TGTGCCAGCAGCGAGGGACTAGCGGGGGCTCCCTACAATGAGCAGTTCTTC.

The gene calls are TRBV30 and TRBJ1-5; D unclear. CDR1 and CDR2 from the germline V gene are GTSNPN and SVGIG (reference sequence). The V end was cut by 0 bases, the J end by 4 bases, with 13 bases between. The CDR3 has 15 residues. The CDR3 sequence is CAWSVRRGPNQPQHF. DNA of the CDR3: TGTGCCTGGAGTGTACGGAGAGGGCCTAATCAGCCCCAGCATTTT.

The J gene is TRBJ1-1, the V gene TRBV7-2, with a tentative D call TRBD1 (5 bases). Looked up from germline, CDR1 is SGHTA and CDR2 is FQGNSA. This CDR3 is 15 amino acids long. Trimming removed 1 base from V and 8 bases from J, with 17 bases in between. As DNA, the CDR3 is TGTGCCAGCAGCTTAGTTCAGGGTTCAGGGTACGAAGCTTTCTTT. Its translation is CASSLVQGSGYEAFF.

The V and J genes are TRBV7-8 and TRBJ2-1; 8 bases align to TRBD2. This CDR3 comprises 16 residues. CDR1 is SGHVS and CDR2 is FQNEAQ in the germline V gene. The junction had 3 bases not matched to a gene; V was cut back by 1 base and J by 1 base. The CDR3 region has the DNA TGTGCCAGCAGCTTAGAGGGACTAGTTTCCTACAATGAGCAGTTCTTC. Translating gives CASSLEGLVSYNEQFF.

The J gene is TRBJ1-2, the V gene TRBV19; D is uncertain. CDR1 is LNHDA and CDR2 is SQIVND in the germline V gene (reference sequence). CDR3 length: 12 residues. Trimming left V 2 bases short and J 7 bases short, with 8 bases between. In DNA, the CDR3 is TGTGCCAGTAGTATAAGAGGGTTTGGCTACACCTTC. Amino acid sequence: CASSIRGFGYTF.

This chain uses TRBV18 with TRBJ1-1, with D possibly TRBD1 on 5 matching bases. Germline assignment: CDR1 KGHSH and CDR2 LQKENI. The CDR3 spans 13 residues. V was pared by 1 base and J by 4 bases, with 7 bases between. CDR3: CASSPRRGTEAFF. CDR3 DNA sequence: TGTGCCAGCTCACCACGAAGGGGCACTGAAGCTTTCTTT. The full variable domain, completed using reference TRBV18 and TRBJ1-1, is NAGVMQNPRHLVRRRGQEARLRCSPMKGHSHVYWYRQLPEEGLKFMVYLQKENIIDESGMPKERFSAEFPKEGPSILRIQQVVRGDSAAYFCASSPRRGTEAFFGQGTRLTVV.

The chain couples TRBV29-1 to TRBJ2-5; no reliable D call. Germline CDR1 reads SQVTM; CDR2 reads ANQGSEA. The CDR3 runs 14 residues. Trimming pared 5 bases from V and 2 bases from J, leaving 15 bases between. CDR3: CSVFGSTGQETQYF. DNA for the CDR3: TGCAGCGTTTTTGGATCGACCGGGCAAGAGACCCAGTACTTC.

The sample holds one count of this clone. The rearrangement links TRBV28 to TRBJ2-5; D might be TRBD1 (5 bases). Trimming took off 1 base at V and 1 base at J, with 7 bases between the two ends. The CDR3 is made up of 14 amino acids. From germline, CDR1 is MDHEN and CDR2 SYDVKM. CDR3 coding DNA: TGTGCCAGCAGTTTATTAGACAGCCAAGAGACCCAGTACTTC. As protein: CASSLLDSQETQYF.

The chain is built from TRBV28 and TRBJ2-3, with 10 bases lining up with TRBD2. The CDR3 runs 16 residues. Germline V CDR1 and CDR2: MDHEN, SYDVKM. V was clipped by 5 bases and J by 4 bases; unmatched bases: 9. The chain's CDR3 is CASSGDGLAGADTQYF. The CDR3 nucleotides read TGTGCCAGCAGTGGTGACGGGCTAGCGGGAGCAGATACGCAGTATTTT.

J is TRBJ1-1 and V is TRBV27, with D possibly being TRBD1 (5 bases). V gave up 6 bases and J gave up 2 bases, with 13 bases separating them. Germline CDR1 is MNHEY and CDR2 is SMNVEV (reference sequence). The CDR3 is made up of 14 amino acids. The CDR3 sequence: CASSPQGTNTEAFF. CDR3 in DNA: TGTGCCAGCAGCCCCCAGGGTACTAACACTGAAGCTTTCTTT.

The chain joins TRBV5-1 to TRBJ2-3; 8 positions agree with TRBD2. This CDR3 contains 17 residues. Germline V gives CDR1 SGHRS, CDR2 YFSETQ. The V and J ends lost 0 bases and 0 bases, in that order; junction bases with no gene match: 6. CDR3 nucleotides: TGCGCCAGCAGCTTGGCGACTAGCGCGGCTAGCACAGATACGCAGTATTTT. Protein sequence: CASSLATSAASTDTQYF.

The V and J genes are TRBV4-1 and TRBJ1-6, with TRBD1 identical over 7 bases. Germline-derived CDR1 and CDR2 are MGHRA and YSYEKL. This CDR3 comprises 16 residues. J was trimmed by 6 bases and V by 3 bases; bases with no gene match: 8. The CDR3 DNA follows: TGCGCCAGCAGCCACACAGACAGGGATCGTAATTCACCCCTCCACTTT. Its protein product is CASSHTDRDRNSPLHF.